These 22 T cell receptor beta chains came from one sample sequenced in a study of blood T cell repertoires in COVID-19. Clones were read by immunoSEQ multiplex PCR, and TCRdb kept only the in-frame ones, dropping some. The sample includes roughly 210,000 clones, about nine tenths of them seen just once. Sequencing used PBMCs or T cells enriched from blood (not recorded which). All receptors derive from a man aged 30 to 45 in a cohort exposed to, infected with or recovered from COVID-19 (not recorded which).

This chain connects TRBV28 to TRBJ1-2, with a weak D call TRBD1 (5 bases). Looked up from germline, CDR1 is MDHEN and CDR2 is SYDVKM. V lost 7 bases and J 5 bases, leaving 14 bases between the germline ends. This CDR3 comprises 13 residues. CDR3 nucleotide sequence: TGTGCCAGCACCCTCGGGGGTCGGTATGGCTACACCTTC. This encodes CASTLGGRYGYTF.

This clone is a singleton in its sample. The V call is TRBV4-1, the J call TRBJ1-4; unclear D gene. The CDR3 is made up of 15 amino acids. Trimming removed 3 bases at V and 5 bases at J, with 13 bases between. The germline gives CDR1 MGHRA, CDR2 YSYEKL. CDR3 DNA: TGCGCCAGCAGCCATTTCAACAACAAGAATGAAAAACTGTTTTTT. Protein sequence: CASSHFNNKNEKLFF.

The chain joins TRBV5-1 to TRBJ2-5, with D unclear. Trimming shortened V by 0 bases and J by 4 bases, and 10 bases separated the two germline ends. Germline V CDR1 and CDR2: SGHRS, YFSETQ. The length of the CDR3 is 14 residues. In DNA, the CDR3 is TGCGCCAGCAGCTTGGAACTCAACGGAGAGACCCAGTACTTC. This translates into CASSLELNGETQYF.

This rearrangement joins TRBV4-1 to TRBJ1-2; TRBD1 matches at 7 bases. This CDR3 has 13 residues. Germline V gene lookup returns CDR1 MGHRA and CDR2 YSYEKL. J lost 8 bases, V lost 0 bases, and 3 bases had no gene match. CDR3 bases: TGCGCCAGCAGCCAAGATGGGGACAGAGGCTACACCTTC. Translating gives CASSQDGDRGYTF.

This clone occurred a few times. The genes are TRBV18 and TRBJ1-4; 10 positions match TRBD1. The CDR3 consists of 14 residues. The V gene's germline CDR1 is KGHSH and CDR2 LQKENI. The trim removed 3 bases at V and 5 bases at J, leaving 0 bases unmatched. The CDR3 sequence is CASSPTGGNEKLFF. The CDR3 DNA is TGTGCCAGCTCACCGACAGGGGGCAATGAAAAACTGTTTTTT.

V usage is TRBV11-2 and J usage is TRBJ1-5; 7 nucleotides match TRBD1. The V segment lost 5 bases and the J segment 3 bases; nucleotides outside the gene matches: 7. This CDR3 is built from 15 residues. Germline lookup yields CDR1 SGHAT and CDR2 FQNNGV. The CDR3 sequence: CASSQSTGTNQPQHF. The CDR3 coding sequence is TGTGCCAGCAGCCAATCGACAGGGACCAATCAGCCCCAGCATTTT.

This clone has just one count. CDR3 sequence reads: CASSKPGLAGYNEQFF. The CDR3 DNA reads as TGTGCCAGCAGCAAACCGGGACTAGCGGGTTACAATGAGCAGTTCTTC. The V call is TRBV7-3, the J call TRBJ2-1; TRBD2 agrees at 12 bases. The V gene's germline CDR1 is SGHTA and CDR2 FQGTGA. The CDR3 loop spans 16 amino acids. The trim removed 5 bases at V and 4 bases at J, leaving 6 bases unmatched.

The V gene is TRBV9, the J gene TRBJ1-2, with 8 bases aligning to TRBD1. Germline V gives CDR1 SGDLS, CDR2 YYNGEE. The CDR3 runs to 14 residues. The V and J ends lost 4 bases and 8 bases, in that order; junction bases with no gene match: 10. The CDR3 region is CASSIYDRGGGYTF. The DNA of the CDR3 is TGTGCCAGCAGCATCTACGACAGGGGAGGCGGCTACACCTTC.

The chain uses TRBV14 and TRBJ1-4, with D uncertain. V was cut by 6 bases and J by 0 bases, with 17 bases left in between. The germline V gene has CDR1 SGHDN and CDR2 FVKESK. The CDR3 has 17 amino acids. The CDR3 nucleotides read TGTGCCAGCAGTTACTGGGGAGCGGAGGCAACTAATGAAAAACTGTTTTTT. Residues: CASSYWGAEATNEKLFF.

The chain links TRBV10-3 to TRBJ1-1, with unresolved D. The V gene lost 0 bases and the J gene lost 0 bases, with 8 bases spanning the gap. In germline, CDR1 is ENHRY, CDR2 SYGVKD. This CDR3 has 15 amino acids. The DNA of the CDR3 is TGTGCCATCAGTGAGTCTAACAGAATGAACACTGAAGCTTTCTTT. It specifies CAISESNRMNTEAFF.

The V and J genes are TRBV29-1 and TRBJ1-3, with 7 bases lining up with TRBD1. The CDR3 runs to 14 residues. Germline CDR1 reads SQVTM; CDR2 reads ANQGSEA. J was trimmed by 1 base and V by 6 bases; bases with no gene match: 6. The CDR3 sequence: CSVTRGSSGNTIYF. The CDR3 DNA sequence: TGCAGCGTCACCAGGGGGTCGTCTGGAAACACCATATATTTT.

The chain couples TRBV5-8 to TRBJ1-1; no firm D call. Trimming cost V 0 bases and J 5 bases, with 5 bases left between them. Germline V lookup: CDR1 SGHTS, CDR2 YDEGEE. This CDR3 contains 12 residues. CDR3 DNA sequence: TGTGCCAGCAGCTTGGTAGTGACTGAAGCTTTCTTT. This sequence encodes CASSLVVTEAFF.

The V gene is TRBV7-8, the J gene TRBJ2-7, with D hard to call. V was clipped by 1 base and J by 3 bases, with 7 bases between them. The germline V gene encodes CDR1 SGHVS and CDR2 FQNEAQ. The CDR3 has 13 residues. The CDR3 protein is CASSLVPVYEQYF. CDR3 sequence (DNA): TGTGCCAGCAGCTTAGTCCCCGTCTACGAGCAGTACTTC. Based on the CDR3 plus reference TRBV7-8 and TRBJ2-7, the full variable domain is GAGVSQSPRYKVAKRGQDVALRCDPISGHVSLFWYQQALGQGPEFLTYFQNEAQLDKSGLPSDRFFAERPEGSVSTLKIQRTQQEDSAVYLCASSLVPVYEQYFGPGTRLTVT.

This clone showed up just once. The rearrangement uses TRBV19 and TRBJ2-5; TRBD2 might be the D (6 bases). V was clipped by 3 bases and J by 3 bases, with 14 bases between them. Germline assignment: CDR1 LNHDA and CDR2 SQIVND (reference sequence). This CDR3 comprises 15 residues. The CDR3 is CASSIISGLKETQYF. CDR3 DNA: TGTGCCAGTAGTATTATCTCCGGACTAAAAGAGACCCAGTACTTC.

The V and J genes are TRBV3-1 (or the pseudogene TRBV3-2) and TRBJ2-1; possible D gene TRBD1, 6 bases. The length of the CDR3 is 11 residues. Germline CDR1 LGHDT, CDR2 YNNKEL (reference sequence). Deletions cut 8 bases from V and 9 bases from J, with 11 bases between. The CDR3 region is CASWSRGEQFF. The CDR3 coding sequence is TGTGCCAGCTGGTCCAGGGGTGAGCAGTTCTTC.

The chain combines TRBV2 with TRBJ2-2; 11 nucleotides align to TRBD2. V was clipped by 6 bases and J by 5 bases; unmatched bases: 5. The CDR3 runs to 15 residues. Germline loops: CDR1 SNHLY, CDR2 FYNNEI. CDR3 protein: CASRLLAGGTGELFF. DNA of the CDR3: TGTGCCAGCAGGCTTCTAGCGGGAGGAACCGGGGAGCTGTTTTTT.

The CDR3 sequence: CASTPGWERPQHF. CDR3 DNA sequence: TGTGCCAGTACCCCCGGATGGGAGCGGCCCCAGCATTTT. The rearrangement uses TRBV19 and TRBJ1-5; D remains unclear. Germline V lookup: CDR1 LNHDA, CDR2 SQIVND (reference sequence). Trimming stripped 7 bases from V and 9 bases from J, with 16 bases between. The CDR3 spans 13 residues. Based on the CDR3 plus reference TRBV19 and TRBJ1-5, the full variable domain is DGGITQSPKYLFRKEGQNVTLSCEQNLNHDAMYWYRQDPGQGLRLIYYSQIVNDFQKGDIAEGYSVSREKKESFPLTVTSAQKNPTAFYLCASTPGWERPQHFGDGTRLSIL.

J is TRBJ2-2 and V is TRBV14; D remains unclear. This CDR3 comprises 14 residues. Trimming removed 1 base at V and 6 bases at J, with 9 bases between. Germline values: CDR1 SGHDN, CDR2 FVKESK. The CDR3 nucleotides read TGTGCCAGCAGCCAAGTAGCCGGATCCGGGGAGCTGTTTTTT. Its protein is CASSQVAGSGELFF.

There are a few counts of this clone. The chain uses TRBV28 and TRBJ2-1, with TRBD2 matching over 8 bases. V gave up 5 bases and J gave up 2 bases; unmatched junction bases: 14. CDR3 length: 18 residues. From germline, CDR1 is MDHEN and CDR2 SYDVKM. In DNA form, the CDR3 reads TGTGCCAGCAGTCCAAAACGGGGGGGGTACTTTACCTACAATGAGCAGTTCTTC. Translating gives CASSPKRGGYFTYNEQFF.

In this sample, this clone turned up once. The chain is built from TRBV5-4 and TRBJ2-5; no firm D call. V shed 1 base and J shed 3 bases, with 7 bases lying between them. Germline V gene lookup returns CDR1 SGHNT and CDR2 YYREEE (reference sequence). The length of the CDR3 is 13 residues. CDR3 bases: TGTGCCAGCAGCTTGATGTCTGAAGAGACCCAGTACTTC. Its protein is CASSLMSEETQYF. Full variable domain (missing parts from reference TRBV5-4 and TRBJ2-5): ETGVTQSPTHLIKTRGQQVTLRCSSQSGHNTVSWYQQALGQGPQFIFQYYREEENGRGNFPPRFSGLQFPNYSSELNVNALELDDSALYLCASSLMSEETQYFGPGTRLLVL.

The chain couples TRBV2 to TRBJ2-2, with 10 positions matching TRBD2. CDR3 length: 13 amino acids. The ends lost 7 bases at V and 7 bases at J; junction bases unmatched: 3. The germline gives CDR1 SNHLY, CDR2 FYNNEI. The CDR3 loop is CASKGLAIGELFF. CDR3 nucleotide sequence: TGTGCCAGCAAGGGACTAGCGATCGGGGAGCTGTTTTTT.

In its sample, this clone was seen a few times. CDR3 protein: CASSKTGGGPQHF. The CDR3 coding sequence is TGTGCCAGTAGTAAAACAGGGGGTGGGCCCCAGCATTTT. The chain has TRBV19 and TRBJ1-5, with TRBD1 matching 8 bases. Germline assignment: CDR1 LNHDA and CDR2 SQIVND (reference sequence). The CDR3 has 13 amino acids. V shed 4 bases, J shed 9 bases, and the junction held 5 bases outside the gene matches.